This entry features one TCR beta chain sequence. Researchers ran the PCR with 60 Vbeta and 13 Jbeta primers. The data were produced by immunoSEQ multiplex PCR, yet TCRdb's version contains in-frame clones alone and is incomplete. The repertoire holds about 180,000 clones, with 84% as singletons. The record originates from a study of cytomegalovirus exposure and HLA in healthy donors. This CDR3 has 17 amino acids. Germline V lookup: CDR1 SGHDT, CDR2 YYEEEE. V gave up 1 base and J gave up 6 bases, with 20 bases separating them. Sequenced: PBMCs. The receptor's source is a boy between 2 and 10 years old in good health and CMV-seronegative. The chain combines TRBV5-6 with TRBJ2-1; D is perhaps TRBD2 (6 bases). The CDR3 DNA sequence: TGTGCCAGCAGCTTGCGGGTCGGGAGCCCAGGACGCAATGAGCAGTTCTTC. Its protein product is CASSLRVGSPGRNEQFF.